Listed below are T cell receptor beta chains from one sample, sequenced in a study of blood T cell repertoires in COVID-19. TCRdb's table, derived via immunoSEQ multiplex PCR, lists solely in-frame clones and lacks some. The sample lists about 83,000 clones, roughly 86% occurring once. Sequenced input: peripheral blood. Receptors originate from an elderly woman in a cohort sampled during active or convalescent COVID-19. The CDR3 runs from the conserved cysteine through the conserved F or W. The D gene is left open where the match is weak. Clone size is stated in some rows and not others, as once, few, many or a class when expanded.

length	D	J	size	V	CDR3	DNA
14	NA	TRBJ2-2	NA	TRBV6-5	CASRDLANTGELFF	TGTGCCAGCAGGGACTTAGCGAACACCGGGGAGCTGTTTTTT
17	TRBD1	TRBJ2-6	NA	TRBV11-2	CASSPWDRASGANVLTF	TGTGCCAGCAGCCCTTGGGACAGGGCATCTGGGGCCAACGTCCTGACTTTC
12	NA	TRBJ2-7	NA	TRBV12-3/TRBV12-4	CASGANPYEQYF	TGTGCCAGCGGGGCAAACCCCTACGAGCAGTACTTC
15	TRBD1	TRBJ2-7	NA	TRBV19	CASSIRQGFGYEQYF	TGTGCCAGTAGTATACGACAGGGGTTCGGTTACGAGCAGTACTTC
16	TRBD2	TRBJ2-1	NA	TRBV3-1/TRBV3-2	CASSQVGGSSYNEQFF	TGTGCCAGCAGCCAAGTGGGCGGGAGCTCCTACAATGAGCAGTTCTTC
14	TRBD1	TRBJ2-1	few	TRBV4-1	CASSPRQGLNEQFF	TGCGCCAGCAGCCCGAGACAGGGGTTAAATGAGCAGTTCTTC
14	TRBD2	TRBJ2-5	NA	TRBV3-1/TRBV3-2	CASSLAGGEETQYF	TGTGCCAGCAGCTTAGCGGGAGGGGAAGAGACCCAGTACTTC
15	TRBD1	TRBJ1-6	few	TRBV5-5	CASSLVGTVNSPLHF	TGTGCCAGCAGCTTGGTGGGGACAGTCAATTCACCCCTCCACTTT
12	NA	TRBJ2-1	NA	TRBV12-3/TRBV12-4	CASSSRESGQFF	TGTGCCAGCAGTTCACGGGAGTCAGGTCAGTTCTTC
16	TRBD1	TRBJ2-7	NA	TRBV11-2	CASRPNPTGGSYEQYF	TGTGCCAGCAGACCTAATCCGACAGGGGGGTCGTACGAGCAGTACTTC
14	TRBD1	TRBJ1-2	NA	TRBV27	CASSPPGQAYGYTF	TGTGCCAGCAGTCCACCGGGACAGGCCTATGGCTACACCTTC
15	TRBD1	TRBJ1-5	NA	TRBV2	CASSEGQGANQPQHF	TGTGCCAGCAGTGAAGGGCAGGGGGCGAATCAGCCCCAGCATTTT
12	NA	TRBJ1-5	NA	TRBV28	CASSQADQPQHF	TGTGCCAGCAGTCAGGCTGATCAGCCCCAGCATTTT
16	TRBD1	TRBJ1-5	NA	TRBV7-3	CASSLKTGWGNQPQHF	TGTGCCAGCAGCTTAAAGACAGGGTGGGGCAATCAGCCCCAGCATTTT
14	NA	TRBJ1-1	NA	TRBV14	CASSQDTVNTEAFF	TGTGCCAGCAGCCAAGATACAGTGAACACTGAAGCTTTCTTT
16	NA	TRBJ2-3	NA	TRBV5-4	CASSLDGAFWADTQYF	TGTGCCAGCAGCTTGGATGGGGCATTCTGGGCAGATACGCAGTATTTT
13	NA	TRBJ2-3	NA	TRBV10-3	CAISVSGVDTQYF	TGTGCCATCAGTGTCTCAGGGGTAGATACGCAGTATTTT
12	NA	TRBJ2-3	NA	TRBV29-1	CSVEQGLDTQYF	TGCAGCGTCGAACAGGGATTGGATACGCAGTATTTT
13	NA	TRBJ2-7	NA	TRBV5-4	CASSRGRAGPQYF	TGTGCCAGCAGCAGGGGACGCGCGGGACCCCAGTACTTC
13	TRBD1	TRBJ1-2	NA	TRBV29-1	CSVNTGGHYGYTF	TGCAGCGTGAATACAGGGGGCCACTATGGCTACACCTTC
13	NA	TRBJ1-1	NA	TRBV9	CASSVDLATEAFF	TGTGCCAGCAGCGTAGATTTGGCCACTGAAGCTTTCTTT
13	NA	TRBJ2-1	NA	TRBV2	CASSRDLNNEQFF	TGTGCCAGCAGTAGGGACTTGAACAATGAGCAGTTCTTC
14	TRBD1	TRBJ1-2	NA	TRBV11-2	CASSSGTVRYGYTF	TGTGCCAGCAGCTCCGGGACAGTCCGCTATGGCTACACCTTC
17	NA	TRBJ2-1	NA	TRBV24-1	CATSEPGGTGRGNEQFF	TGTGCCACCAGTGAACCGGGGGGGACAGGGCGAGGGAATGAGCAGTTCTTC
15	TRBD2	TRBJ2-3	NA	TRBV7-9	CASSSHERGPDTQYF	TGTGCCAGCAGCTCCCACGAGCGGGGGCCAGATACGCAGTATTTT
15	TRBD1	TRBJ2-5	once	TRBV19	CASSKDRGGEETQYF	TGTGCCAGTAGTAAGGACAGGGGGGGGGAAGAGACCCAGTACTTC
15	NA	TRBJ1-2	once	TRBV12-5	CASPRGGVPNYGYTF	TGTGCTAGCCCACGGGGGGGGGTACCTAACTATGGCTACACCTTC
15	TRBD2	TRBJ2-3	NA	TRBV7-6	CASSLRAGVTDTQYF	TGTGCCAGCAGCCTAAGAGCGGGAGTTACAGATACGCAGTATTTT
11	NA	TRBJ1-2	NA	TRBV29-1	CSVDRVRGYTF	TGCAGCGTTGACCGGGTACGAGGCTACACCTTC